This passage covers 13 T cell receptor beta chains from one sample sequenced in a study of blood T cell repertoires in COVID-19. Libraries were prepared by immunoSEQ multiplex PCR; TCRdb keeps only in-frame clonotypes and omits some of them. The table has 130,000 to 150,000 clones, approximately 90% seen once. Sequenced input: PBMCs or T cells enriched from blood (not recorded which). All receptors come from a woman between 35 and 50 years old who had been exposed to COVID-19.

V is TRBV5-1 and J is TRBJ2-1; a weak D match, TRBD2 (7 bases). The germline gives CDR1 SGHRS, CDR2 YFSETQ. The ends were cut back, 4 bases at V and 5 bases at J, with 19 bases in the middle. CDR3 length: 16 amino acids. CDR3 nucleotides: TGCGCCAGCAGCCCGAAGGGGGGGCGGCTGGACAATGAGCAGTTCTTC. This encodes CASSPKGGRLDNEQFF.

The genes are TRBV5-8 and TRBJ1-4, with 8 bases matching TRBD1. Trimming cost V 1 base and J 8 bases; bases outside gene matches: 7. From germline, CDR1 is SGHTS and CDR2 YDEGEE. This CDR3 is 15 amino acids long. The CDR3: CASSLRGTGPEKLFF. DNA of the CDR3: TGTGCCAGCAGCTTGAGGGGGACAGGACCCGAAAAACTGTTTTTT.

The chain employs TRBV3-1 (or the pseudogene TRBV3-2) and TRBJ1-3; D not certain. The CDR3 contains 15 residues. Trimming took 0 bases from V and 1 from J, leaving 7 bases between them. Germline V lookup: CDR1 LGHDT, CDR2 YNNKEL (reference sequence). The CDR3 loop is CASSQDGISGNTIYF. CDR3 DNA sequence: TGTGCCAGCAGCCAAGATGGCATTTCTGGAAACACCATATATTTT.

The genes are TRBV7-9 and TRBJ1-2, with TRBD1 matching 7 bases. The CDR3 extends over 14 amino acids. Germline V gene sequence: CDR1 SEHNR, CDR2 FQNEAQ (reference sequence). V shed 6 bases and J 7 bases; nucleotides not matched to a gene: 11. The CDR3 is CASSPPRDRAGYTF. The CDR3 DNA is TGTGCCAGCAGTCCCCCTAGAGACAGGGCTGGCTACACCTTC.

This chain connects TRBV19 to TRBJ1-5, with 10 bases aligning to TRBD1. The CDR3 loop spans 14 amino acids. Germline CDR1 LNHDA, CDR2 SQIVND (reference sequence). The junction had 7 bases not matched to a gene; V was cut back by 9 bases and J by 5 bases. Here the CDR3 reads CASQGQGGDQPQHF. CDR3 sequence (DNA): TGTGCCAGCCAAGGACAGGGGGGAGATCAGCCCCAGCATTTT.

The chain recombines TRBV27 with TRBJ2-3; tentatively, D is TRBD2 (6 bases). V was pared by 3 bases and J by 5 bases, with 21 bases between. The CDR3 length is 17 residues. Germline assignment: CDR1 MNHEY and CDR2 SMNVEV (reference sequence). Written as DNA, the CDR3 is TGTGCCAGCAGTTTCCCCGAGGGGTCGGGAGTGGTAGATACGCAGTATTTT. It is translated as CASSFPEGSGVVDTQYF.

The chain links TRBV29-1 to TRBJ2-7, with unresolved D. Per the germline V gene, CDR1 is SQVTM and CDR2 is ANQGSEA. Trimming left V 1 base short and J 5 bases short, with 9 bases between. The CDR3 is 12 amino acids. CDR3 residues: CSVEVLENEQYF. CDR3 coding DNA: TGCAGCGTTGAAGTGTTAGAAAACGAGCAGTACTTC.

The chain employs TRBV9 and TRBJ1-3; 7 nucleotides align to TRBD1. Trimming cost V 0 bases and J 0 bases; bases outside gene matches: 6. The germline CDR1 and CDR2 sequences are SGDLS and YYNGEE. The CDR3 runs 17 residues. The CDR3 loop is CASSVGGQSISGNTIYF. The CDR3 region has the DNA TGTGCCAGCAGCGTAGGGGGACAGTCGATCTCTGGAAACACCATATATTTT. The full variable domain, its missing parts supplied by reference TRBV9 and TRBJ1-3, is DSGVTQTPKHLITATGQRVTLRCSPRSGDLSVYWYQQSLDQGLQFLIQYYNGEERAKGNILERFSAQQFPDLHSELNLSSLELGDSALYFCASSVGGQSISGNTIYFGEGSWLTVV.

The CDR3: CASSSLRVEQYF. The CDR3, as DNA: TGTGCCAGCAGCTCCCTCAGGGTTGAGCAGTACTTC. The V call is TRBV11-2, the J call TRBJ2-7; TRBD1 might be the D (5 bases). V shed 4 bases and J shed 7 bases, with 11 bases lying between them. Germline CDR1 and CDR2: SGHAT and FQNNGV. The CDR3 totals 12 residues.

The V call is TRBV6-5, the J call TRBJ2-1; tentative D call: TRBD2 (5 bases). This CDR3 is built from 15 residues. The ends were cut back, 6 bases at V and 0 bases at J, with 12 bases in the middle. Germline V gene data show CDR1 as MNHEY and CDR2 as SVGAGI. The CDR3 protein is CASRGKRSSYNEQFF. The CDR3 DNA is TGTGCCAGCAGGGGCAAGCGGAGCTCCTACAATGAGCAGTTCTTC.

CDR3 in DNA: TGTGCCAGTAGTATGGGGACAGTTTACACTGAAGCTTTCTTT. This gives the protein CASSMGTVYTEAFF. V and J are TRBV19 and TRBJ1-1; 7 bases fit TRBD1. After removal of 3 bases from V and 3 bases from J, the junction contained 4 bases not matched to a gene. The CDR3 covers 14 residues. Germline lookup yields CDR1 LNHDA and CDR2 SQIVND (reference sequence).

The chain combines TRBV9 with TRBJ2-5; 9 nucleotides agree with TRBD1. The CDR3 spans 16 residues. V shed 2 bases and J 2 bases; nucleotides not matched to a gene: 7. Germline CDR1 and CDR2: SGDLS and YYNGEE. CDR3 residues: CASSVGTGLTQETQYF. The CDR3, as DNA: TGTGCCAGCAGCGTTGGGACAGGGTTGACACAAGAGACCCAGTACTTC. The full variable domain, completed using reference TRBV9 and TRBJ2-5, is DSGVTQTPKHLITATGQRVTLRCSPRSGDLSVYWYQQSLDQGLQFLIQYYNGEERAKGNILERFSAQQFPDLHSELNLSSLELGDSALYFCASSVGTGLTQETQYFGPGTRLLVL.

The chain carries TRBV27 and TRBJ2-2, with TRBD1 identical over 10 bases. Germline lookup yields CDR1 MNHEY and CDR2 SMNVEV (reference sequence). Trimming took 6 bases from V and 7 from J; bases not matched to a gene: 8. The CDR3 runs 15 residues. The CDR3: CASRSRDRGGGELFF. CDR3 DNA: TGTGCCAGCAGGAGCCGGGACAGGGGTGGCGGGGAGCTGTTTTTT.